Shown below are 24 T cell receptor beta chains from a single sample sequenced in a study of blood T cells in healthy people across ages. With a J-beta primer mix and a sample-barcoded 5' primer, a second PCR ran about 6 to 11 cycles. TCRdb reprocessed the 5' RACE reads with MiXCR, giving one entry per CDR3 protein. Here the sample spans roughly 1,500,000 distinct CDR3 sequences, around 35% being singletons. The material sequenced was blood. Receptors were obtained from a woman aged 30 to 39 in good health.

The gene calls are TRBV5-6 and TRBJ2-7; 12 bases match TRBD2. The J call is uncertain, as TRBJ2-5 better fits the DNA end. This CDR3 has 15 amino acids. Looked up from germline, CDR1 is SGHDT and CDR2 is YYEEEE. CDR3 DNA sequence: TGTGCCAGCAGCCGGACTAGCGGGAAACAAGAGACCCAGTACTTC. Protein sequence: CASSRTSGKQETQYF.

This clonotype was detected only a few times. CDR3 region: CASSMRAGTSTDTQYF. In nucleotides, the CDR3 is TGTGCCAGCAGTATGCGAGCGGGAACAAGCACAGATACGCAGTATTTT. The chain uses TRBV6-1 and TRBJ2-3; TRBD2 matches 7 bases. Germline V gene sequence: CDR1 MNHNS, CDR2 SASEGT. The CDR3 covers 16 residues. V lost 5 bases and J lost 0; bases outside the gene matches: 8.

Notes on this clonotype: The junction differs from germline at one of its ends, possibly a read error. The chain joins TRBV28 to TRBJ1-5; TRBD1 might be the D (6 bases). Germline loops: CDR1 MDHEN, CDR2 SYDVKM. This CDR3 region has 15 residues. CDR3 nucleotide sequence: TGTGCCAGCAGCCCCCCGGGACACCCTAATCAGCCCCTGCATTTT. It yields the protein CASSPPGHPNQPLHF.

This clonotype was seen many times. The gene calls are TRBV20-1 and TRBJ1-2; 9 nucleotides match TRBD1. Germline assignment: CDR1 DFQATT and CDR2 SNEGSKA (reference sequence). The V gene end was trimmed by 6 bases and the J gene end by 8 bases; junction bases not matched to a gene: 7. The CDR3 consists of 12 residues. CDR3 sequence reads: CSAWDRVKGYTF. The DNA for the CDR3 is TGCAGTGCCTGGGACAGGGTAAAAGGCTACACCTTC.

This chain joins TRBV6-5 and TRBJ1-6, with a possible D match to TRBD1 (6 bases). Germline V lookup: CDR1 MNHEY, CDR2 SVGAGI. The CDR3 is 14 amino acids. Between the trimmed V and J ends, which lost 6 bases and 5 bases, there was a span of 11 bases. In DNA form, the CDR3 reads TGTGCCAGCAGGCCGGACAGCGATAATTCACCCCTCCACTTT. As protein: CASRPDSDNSPLHF.

This clonotype was counted between two and nine times. The chain has TRBV5-1 and TRBJ2-1; 7 positions agree with TRBD1. From germline, CDR1 is SGHRS and CDR2 YFSETQ. V lost 5 bases, J lost 2 bases, and 4 bases stayed unmatched. The CDR3 is 14 residues long. In DNA, the CDR3 is TGCGCCAGCAGACCCCAGGGGGCCTACAATGAGCAGTTCTTC. It is translated as CASRPQGAYNEQFF. Supplemented by reference TRBV5-1 and TRBJ2-1, the full variable domain reads KAGVTQTPRYLIKTRGQQVTLSCSPISGHRSVSWYQQTPGQGLQFLFEYFSETQRNKGNFPGRFSGRQFSNSRSEMNVSTLELGDSALYLCASRPQGAYNEQFFGPGTRLTVL.

This clonotype occurred a few times. This chain uses TRBV7-9 with TRBJ2-5; weak D call: TRBD2 (6 bases). Trimming removed 5 bases from V and 2 bases from J, with 12 bases in between. CDR1 is SEHNR and CDR2 is FQNEAQ in the germline V gene (reference sequence). The CDR3 runs 14 residues. The CDR3 is CASSHWDFQETQYF. Written as DNA, the CDR3 is TGTGCCAGCAGCCACTGGGACTTTCAAGAGACCCAGTACTTC.

Only a few counts were recorded for this clonotype. The chain links TRBV9 to TRBJ2-5; 7 bases line up with TRBD1. Trimming cost V 5 bases and J 0 bases; bases outside gene matches: 4. The CDR3 contains 14 residues. From germline, CDR1 is SGDLS and CDR2 YYNGEE. The CDR3 nucleotides are TGTGCCAGCAGTGGGGACAGTTACCAAGAGACCCAGTACTTC. This codes for CASSGDSYQETQYF.

This chain uses TRBV11-3 with TRBJ2-1; tentative D call: TRBD1 (5 bases). This CDR3 contains 18 residues. Germline loops: CDR1 SGHNT, CDR2 YENEEA. Trimming removed 1 base at V and 0 bases at J, with 16 bases between. CDR3 coding DNA: TGTGCCAGCAGCTTAGTGTTGAGCTCCCAGGGCTCCTACAATGAGCAGTTCTTC. Its translation is CASSLVLSSQGSYNEQFF. The whole variable domain, filled in from reference TRBV11-3 and TRBJ2-1, reads EAGVVQSPRYKIIEKKQPVAFWCNPISGHNTLYWYLQNLGQGPELLIRYENEEAVDDSQLPKDRFSAERLKGVDSTLKIQPAELGDSAVYLCASSLVLSSQGSYNEQFFGPGTRLTVL.

The V gene is TRBV6-2 or TRBV6-3, the J gene TRBJ2-2, with a weak D call TRBD2 (5 bases). Trimming removed 5 bases from V and 4 bases from J, with 11 bases in between. Germline V CDR1 and CDR2: MNHEY, SVGEGT. The CDR3 is 14 amino acids. The CDR3 region has the DNA TGTGCCAGCAGTACCCGACTAAGCACCGGGGAGCTGTTTTTT. This sequence encodes CASSTRLSTGELFF.

About this clonotype: A junction end diverges from the germline sequence, so it may reflect a read error. The chain couples TRBV15 to TRBJ2-5, with TRBD1 matching over 10 bases. The CDR3 length is 12 residues. Germline values: CDR1 LNHNV, CDR2 YYDKDF (reference sequence). The CDR3 here is CVTSRGTGEQYF. CDR3 in DNA: TGTGTCACCAGCAGAGGGACAGGGGAGCAGTACTTC.

The chain is built from TRBV25-1 and TRBJ1-4, with a possible D match to TRBD1 (5 bases). Germline V lookup: CDR1 MGHDK, CDR2 SYGVNS. This CDR3 is 17 amino acids long. Trimming took off 5 bases at V and 7 bases at J, with 23 bases between the two ends. CDR3 sequence reads: CASSPNRGAGSTEKLFF. CDR3 DNA: TGTGCCAGCAGTCCTAACCGGGGCGCAGGGTCGACTGAAAAACTGTTTTTT.

This clonotype was seen repeatedly, ten times or more. The CDR3 DNA reads as TGTGCCAGCAGCCCAGAAGTCGGGGGTTACGAGCAGTACTTC. Its protein product is CASSPEVGGYEQYF. The chain links TRBV4-2 to TRBJ2-7, with D possibly being TRBD2 (6 bases). Germline CDR1 LGHNA, CDR2 YNFKEQ. The CDR3 runs to 14 residues. V was shortened by 4 bases and J by 4 bases, with 14 bases between the two germline ends.

This clonotype has a handful of counts. This chain links TRBV3-1 with TRBJ1-6; 7 bases match TRBD1. Germline V gene lookup returns CDR1 LGHDT and CDR2 YNNKEL (reference sequence). The CDR3 has 14 residues. J was trimmed by 10 bases and V by 1 base; bases with no gene match: 4. The CDR3 DNA reads as TGTGCCAGCAGCCAAGGGGACAGCAAGTCACCCCTCCACTTT. Encoded protein: CASSQGDSKSPLHF.

Ten or more counts support this clonotype. The chain links TRBV20-1 to TRBJ2-2, with 9 bases aligning to TRBD2. The CDR3 runs to 15 residues. Per germline, CDR1 DFQATT and CDR2 SNEGSKA (reference sequence). Trimming at V came to 2 bases and at J to 1 base, leaving 2 bases not matched to a gene. CDR3 protein: CSARLAGLNTGELFF. For the CDR3, the DNA is TGCAGTGCTAGACTAGCGGGGTTGAACACCGGGGAGCTGTTTTTT.

This clonotype was detected a few times. The chain combines TRBV4-1 with TRBJ2-1; possible D gene TRBD2, 5 bases. V shed 5 bases and J shed 4 bases, with 12 bases lying between them. CDR3 length: 14 residues. The germline gives CDR1 MGHRA, CDR2 YSYEKL. CDR3 sequence: CASSAGWTYNEQFF. CDR3 sequence (DNA): TGCGCCAGCAGCGCAGGATGGACTTACAATGAGCAGTTCTTC.

The gene calls are TRBV20-1 and TRBJ2-7; perhaps TRBD2 as D (6 bases). The germline gives CDR1 DFQATT, CDR2 SNEGSKA (reference sequence). The CDR3 has 12 residues. V lost 6 bases and J lost 10, with 19 bases in between. CDR3 sequence: CSARMGRQAQYF. CDR3 coding DNA: TGCAGTGCCCGAATGGGGAGGCAGGCCCAGTACTTC.

This clonotype was found a few times. The chain links TRBV6-2 or TRBV6-3 to TRBJ2-3, with TRBD2 as a possible D gene (5 bases). Germline CDR1 is MNHEY and CDR2 is SVGEGT. This CDR3 is built from 13 residues. V was clipped by 5 bases and J by 14 bases, with 20 bases between them. CDR3 bases: TGTGCCAGCAGTATCCTCGGAGAAACTAGTTCGTATTTT. This gives the protein CASSILGETSSYF.

In this sample, this clonotype turned up a few times. The chain uses TRBV12-3 or TRBV12-4 and TRBJ1-1; D is ambiguous. Trimming shortened V by 7 bases and J by 1 base, and 16 bases separated the two germline ends. This CDR3 has 15 amino acids. Here the CDR3 reads CASTRRGTENTEAFF. The CDR3 bases are TGTGCCAGCACCCGTCGAGGTACGGAGAACACTGAAGCTTTCTTT.

The chain recombines TRBV6-2 or TRBV6-3 with TRBJ1-5, with D perhaps matching TRBD1 (5 bases). Germline V gene sequence: CDR1 MNHEY, CDR2 SVGEGT. The V end was cut by 2 bases, the J end by 6 bases, with 11 bases between. The CDR3 runs to 14 residues. CDR3: CASSYTRVGQPQHF. CDR3 DNA sequence: TGTGCCAGCAGTTACACCAGGGTCGGTCAGCCCCAGCATTTT.

This clonotype has just one count. This chain joins TRBV29-1 and TRBJ2-7; 10 nucleotides agree with TRBD2. V was pared by 6 bases and J by 2 bases, with 4 bases of the junction left unmatched. This CDR3 contains 13 residues. Germline values: CDR1 SQVTM, CDR2 ANQGSEA. CDR3 sequence reads: CSVRAGGPYEQYF. Here the CDR3 DNA reads TGCAGCGTACGAGCGGGAGGGCCCTACGAGCAGTACTTC.

About this clonotype: This may come from a read error, since a much larger clone is one base off. The rearrangement uses TRBV7-2 and TRBJ2-3; tentative D call: TRBD2 (7 bases). The germline V gene has CDR1 SGHTA and CDR2 FQGNSA. V lost 5 bases and J lost 8, with 23 bases in between. The CDR3 sequence is 16 residues long. In nucleotides, the CDR3 is TGTGCCAGCAGCCCCCGCCTCGCGGGGGCCGCAGGTACGCAGTATTTT. This gives the protein CASSPRLAGAAGTQYF.

The V gene is TRBV14, the J gene TRBJ2-5; D call uncertain. The J call may be mistaken, given a closer DNA end match to TRBJ2-7. The CDR3 is made up of 13 amino acids. Germline V gene data show CDR1 as SGHDN and CDR2 as FVKESK. Here the CDR3 reads CASSQEAYHEQYF. In DNA, the CDR3 is TGTGCCAGCAGCCAAGAAGCCTACCACGAGCAGTACTTC.

This chain uses TRBV12-3 or TRBV12-4 with TRBJ2-5, with 10 bases identical to TRBD2. V shed 6 bases and J 4 bases; nucleotides not matched to a gene: 5. The CDR3 spans 14 residues. Written as DNA, the CDR3 is TGTGCCAGCAGGGCCGGACTAGCGGTAGAGACCCAGTACTTC. This gives the protein CASRAGLAVETQYF.